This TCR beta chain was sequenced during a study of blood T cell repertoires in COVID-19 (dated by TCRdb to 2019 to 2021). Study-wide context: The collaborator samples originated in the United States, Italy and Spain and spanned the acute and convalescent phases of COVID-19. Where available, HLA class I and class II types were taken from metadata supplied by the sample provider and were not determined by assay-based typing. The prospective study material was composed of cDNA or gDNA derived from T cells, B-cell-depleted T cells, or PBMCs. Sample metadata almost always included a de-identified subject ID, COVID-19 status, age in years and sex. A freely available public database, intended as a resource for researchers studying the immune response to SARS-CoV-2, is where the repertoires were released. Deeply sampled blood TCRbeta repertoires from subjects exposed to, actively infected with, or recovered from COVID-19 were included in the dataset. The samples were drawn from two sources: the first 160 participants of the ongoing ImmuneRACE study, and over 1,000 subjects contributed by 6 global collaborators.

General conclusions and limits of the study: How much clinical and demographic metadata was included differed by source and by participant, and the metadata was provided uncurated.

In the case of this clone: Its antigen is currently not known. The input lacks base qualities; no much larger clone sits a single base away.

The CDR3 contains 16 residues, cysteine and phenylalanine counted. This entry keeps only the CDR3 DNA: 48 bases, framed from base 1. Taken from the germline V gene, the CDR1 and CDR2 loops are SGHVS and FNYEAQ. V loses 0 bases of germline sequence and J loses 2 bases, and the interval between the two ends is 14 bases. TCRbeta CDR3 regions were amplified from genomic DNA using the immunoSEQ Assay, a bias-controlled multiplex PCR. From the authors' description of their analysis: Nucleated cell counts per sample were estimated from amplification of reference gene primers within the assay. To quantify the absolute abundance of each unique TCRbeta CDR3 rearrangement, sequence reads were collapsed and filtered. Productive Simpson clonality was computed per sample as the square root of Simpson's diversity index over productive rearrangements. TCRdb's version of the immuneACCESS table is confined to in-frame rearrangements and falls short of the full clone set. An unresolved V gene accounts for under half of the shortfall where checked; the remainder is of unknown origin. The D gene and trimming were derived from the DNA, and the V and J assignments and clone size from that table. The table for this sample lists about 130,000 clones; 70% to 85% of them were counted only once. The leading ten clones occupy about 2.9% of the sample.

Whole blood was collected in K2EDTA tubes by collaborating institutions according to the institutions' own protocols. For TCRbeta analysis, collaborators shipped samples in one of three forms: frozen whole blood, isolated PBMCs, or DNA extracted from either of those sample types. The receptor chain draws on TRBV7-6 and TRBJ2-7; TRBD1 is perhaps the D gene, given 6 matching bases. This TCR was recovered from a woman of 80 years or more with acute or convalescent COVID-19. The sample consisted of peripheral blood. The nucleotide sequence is TGTGCCAGCAGCTTAGCCCAGGGGAGAAATACCTACGAGCAGTACTTC. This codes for CASSLAQGRNTYEQYF.